This T cell receptor beta chain is drawn from a study of response to subunit inactivated influenza vaccine. Findings and limits, study-wide: New T cells are recruited in small numbers by each seasonal influenza vaccination, according to the authors' suggestion.

TCRdb re-called the RT-PCR reads with MiXCR, one entry per CDR3 protein. The table has 600,000 to 850,000 distinct CDR3 sequences, about 15% seen once. The CDR3 loop spans 13 amino acids. Germline CDR1 and CDR2: SGHRS and YFSETQ. Comment on this clonotype: The target antigen is unknown. The junction shows a germline mismatch at one end, possibly a read error.

The sequence was collected from a man aged 50-59 years who received an inactivated influenza vaccine. The input for sequencing was PBMCs from blood, taken about 14 days before vaccination. The V call is TRBV5-1, the J call TRBJ2-4; 11 bases match TRBD1. CDR3 region: CASSPGQGEIPYF. CDR3 sequence (DNA): TGCGCCAGCAGCCCGGGACAGGGGGAAATTCCGTACTTC.